A selection of T cell receptor beta chains follows, all from one sample in a study of T cells in Graves' hyperthyroidism and ophthalmopathy. TCRdb itself ran the multiplex PCR reads through MiXCR, one entry per CDR3 protein. The sample contains 730,000 or so distinct CDR3 sequences, 18% of which appear only once. Sequencing was performed on blood. The source is a woman aged 45-65 years with Graves' hyperthyroidism that later progressed to Graves' ophthalmopathy. The CDR3 runs from the conserved cysteine through the conserved F or W. The order of the fields is J gene, D gene, V gene, clone size, CDR3 DNA, CDR3 protein. The D gene is left open where the match is weak. Clone size is stated in some rows and not others, as once, few, many or a class when expanded.

>TRBJ1-5|TRBD1|TRBV11-2|few
TGTGCCAGCAACTCTCGAAGCCGAGGACAGGGCGGTGATCAGCCCCAGCATTTT
CASNSRSRGQGGDQPQHF
>TRBJ2-2|TRBD1|TRBV5-1|many
TGCGCCAGCAGCCTGGGGACAGGAACCACCGGGGAGCTGTTTTTT
CASSLGTGTTGELFF
>TRBJ2-1|TRBD2|TRBV2|many
TGTGCCAGCAGTCGACTAGCGGGGGAATACAATGAGCAGTTCTTC
CASSRLAGEYNEQFF
>TRBJ1-5|-|TRBV2|few
TGTGCCAGCAGTCAACAGGGCCCCGGTCAGCCCCAGCATTTT
CASSQQGPGQPQHF
>TRBJ1-2|-|TRBV20-1|-
TGCAGTGCTAGTCCTCATAACTATGGCTACACCTTC
CSASPHNYGYTF
>TRBJ2-7|-|TRBV12-3/TRBV12-4|many
TGTGCCAGCACCCAGGGGCGACTGGGGACTAACGAGCAGTACTTC
CASTQGRLGTNEQYF
>TRBJ1-2|-|TRBV29-1|few
TGCAGCGCCCGTGTAGGCGCTCCCTTTTATGGCTACACCTTC
CSARVGAPFYGYTF
>TRBJ1-1|-|TRBV5-1|-
TGCGCCAGCAGCTTGGATCGGGGCTGGGCTGAAGCTTTCTTT
CASSLDRGWAEAFF
>TRBJ2-1|TRBD2|TRBV20-1|many
TGCAGTGCCTCGGGACTAGCGGGAGTTGAGCAGTTCTTC
CSASGLAGVEQFF
>TRBJ2-1|-|TRBV11-2|many
TGTGCCAGCAGCTCCTCGGGACGGCACAATGAGCAGTTCTTC
CASSSSGRHNEQFF
>TRBJ2-3|-|TRBV7-9|many
TGTGCCAGCACCCCAGAGGGTGGGGGTCGGGATACGCAGTATTTT
CASTPEGGGRDTQYF
>TRBJ1-6|-|TRBV12-3/TRBV12-4|many
TGTGCCAGCAGTTTCAGATACAGGGTCTATAATTCACCCCTCCACTTT
CASSFRYRVYNSPLHF
>TRBJ2-5|-|TRBV12-5|-
TGTGCTAGTGGTTTTAGCTCGATGGAGACCCAGTACTTC
CASGFSSMETQYF
>TRBJ2-5|-|TRBV11-2|many
TGTGCCAGCACCCTTATGATGGCAGGGGAGACCCAGTACTTC
CASTLMMAGETQYF
>TRBJ2-1|-|TRBV29-1|-
TGCAGCGTTGGGTCACGGGACAACAATGAGCAGTTCTTC
CSVGSRDNNEQFF
>TRBJ1-2|-|TRBV7-9|many
TGTGCCAGCAGCCGAGGACAGACTAACTATGGCTACACCTTC
CASSRGQTNYGYTF
>TRBJ2-5|-|TRBV4-1|-
TGCGCCAGCAGCCAGAGGGGGACCTCTCCTGCACAGACCCAGTACTTC
CASSQRGTSPAQTQYF
>TRBJ2-3|TRBD2|TRBV19|-
TGTGCCAGTAGTGGAGGACTAGCGGGGGGCCTGGGAGATACGCAGTATTTT
CASSGGLAGGLGDTQYF
>TRBJ2-1|-|TRBV6-1|-
TGTGCCAGCAGTCCGGGACCGCATACCTACAATGAGCAGTTCTTC
CASSPGPHTYNEQFF
>TRBJ1-1|TRBD1|TRBV5-1|-
TGCGCCAGCAGCTTGGGCAGGGGGCGAAGGAGTGAAGCTTTCTTT
CASSLGRGRRSEAFF
>TRBJ1-2|-|TRBV2|many
TGTGCCAGCAGTGAGATCGGGCTACGGGCCTATGGCTACACCTTC
CASSEIGLRAYGYTF
>TRBJ1-1|TRBD1|TRBV7-2|few
TGTGCCAGCAGCTTATTCGACAGGGATTTAAACACTGAAGCTTTCTTT
CASSLFDRDLNTEAFF
>TRBJ1-1|-|TRBV11-2|many
TGTGCCAGCAGCTTTCAGAGGGGCACTGAAGCTTTCTTT
CASSFQRGTEAFF
>TRBJ1-1|-|TRBV20-1|-
TGCAGTGCGACTGTGGAGGGGGACACTGAAGCTTTCTTT
CSATVEGDTEAFF
>TRBJ2-1|-|TRBV30|many
TGTGCCTGGACCGAGGACAGCACCTACAATGAGCAGTTCTTC
CAWTEDSTYNEQFF
>TRBJ1-1|-|TRBV7-9|-
TGTGCCAGCAGACAAACCACTGAAGCTTTCTTT
CASRQTTEAFF
>TRBJ1-1|-|TRBV7-6|many
TGTGCCAGCAGCTTAGCGCTGGACAGCCCGAAGCTGAACACTGAAGCTTTCTTT
CASSLALDSPKLNTEAFF
>TRBJ2-3|-|TRBV5-1|few
TGCGCCAGCAGCTTGCAGGGTCCTACCACAGATACGCAGTATTTT
CASSLQGPTTDTQYF
>TRBJ1-5|-|TRBV20-1|-
TGCAGTGCTAGATTACCGCTAAATCAGCCCCAGCATTTT
CSARLPLNQPQHF
>TRBJ2-7|-|TRBV27|many
TGTGCCAGCACTTCGAATTCCGAGACGGTAAAGGAGCAGTACTTC
CASTSNSETVKEQYF
>TRBJ2-3|-|TRBV6-5|few
TGTGCCAGCAGTTGGGACGGCCGCGCAGATACGCAGTATTTT
CASSWDGRADTQYF
>TRBJ1-2|-|TRBV2|many
TGTGCCAGCAGTGAAGTTGCAGCTAACTATGGCTACACCTTC
CASSEVAANYGYTF
>TRBJ1-2|TRBD1|TRBV14|-
TGTGCCAGCAGCCCTATACAGGGGGCCCCCTTTAACTATGGCTACACCTTC
CASSPIQGAPFNYGYTF
>TRBJ1-5|TRBD1|TRBV12-3/TRBV12-4|-
TGTGCCAGCAGTTTAGTCGGGACAGGGGGTCAGCCCCAGCATTTT
CASSLVGTGGQPQHF
>TRBJ2-7|TRBD1|TRBV20-1|few
TGCAGTGCCAGGACAGGCCGGCTTTCCTACGAGCAGTACTTC
CSARTGRLSYEQYF
>TRBJ1-3|-|TRBV12-3/TRBV12-4|-
TGTGCCAGCAGTTTCCCCCTTTACGGGGGAAACACCATATATTTT
CASSFPLYGGNTIYF
>TRBJ2-6|-|TRBV5-1|-
TGCGCCAGCAGCTTGGGTCATACTGGGGCCAACGTCCTGACTTTC
CASSLGHTGANVLTF
>TRBJ1-2|-|TRBV11-2|many
TGTGCCAGCAGCTTAACGTCAACCTATGGCTACACCTTC
CASSLTSTYGYTF
>TRBJ2-7|TRBD2|TRBV9|-
TGTGCCAGCAGCGCCGGGACTAGCGGGGACTTCTCCTACGAGCAGTACTTC
CASSAGTSGDFSYEQYF
>TRBJ1-6|TRBD1|TRBV6-5|many
TGTGCCAGCAGTTACTTACTTGGGACAGGGGATTCACCCCTCCACTTT
CASSYLLGTGDSPLHF
>TRBJ1-5|TRBD1|TRBV19|-
TGTGCCAGTCAGGGGGCTGTAGGCAATCAGCCCCAGCATTTT
CASQGAVGNQPQHF
>TRBJ2-2|-|TRBV19|-
TGTGCCAGTAGTAGAACAGGGACGGTGAACACCGGGGAGCTGTTTTTT
CASSRTGTVNTGELFF
>TRBJ1-1|-|TRBV20-1|few
TGCAGTGCTCCTACCTACAGAGACACTGAAGCTTTCTTT
CSAPTYRDTEAFF
>TRBJ2-1|-|TRBV3-1|many
TGTGCCAGCAGCCTCGCTTCTGCAAGGTACAATGAGCAGTTCTTC
CASSLASARYNEQFF
>TRBJ2-1|TRBD2|TRBV4-1|-
TGCGCCAGCAGCCACCCTAGCGGGGGCTTAAGGTACAATGAGCAGTTCTTC
CASSHPSGGLRYNEQFF
>TRBJ1-2|-|TRBV19|-
TGTGCCAGTACCGTAAGACCTAACTATGGCTACACCTTC
CASTVRPNYGYTF
>TRBJ1-3|-|TRBV9|few
TGTGCCAGCAGCGAAGCGACAGGAACCTCTGGAAACACCATATATTTT
CASSEATGTSGNTIYF
>TRBJ1-2|TRBD1|TRBV3-1|many
TGTGCCAGCAGCCGAGGACAGGGCGGCGTAGTGACCTTC
CASSRGQGGVVTF
>TRBJ1-2|-|TRBV12-3/TRBV12-4|-
TGTGCCAGCAGTTTAGTTGGCGGTGCCGGCTACACCTTC
CASSLVGGAGYTF
>TRBJ2-5|-|TRBV30|-
TGTGCCTGGAGTTGGCAGGGAGAGACCCAGTACTTC
CAWSWQGETQYF
>TRBJ2-2|-|TRBV4-1|few
TGCGCCAGCAGCCAAGGGCGATGGAACACCGGGGAGCTGTTTTTT
CASSQGRWNTGELFF
>TRBJ2-1|-|TRBV5-1|many
TGCGCCAGCAGCGGGCTATACCAAAGGGGTTCCAATGAGCAGTTCTTC
CASSGLYQRGSNEQFF
>TRBJ1-1|-|TRBV24-1|many
TGTGCCACCAGTGATTTGGACAGCCCGAAGGCTTTCTTT
CATSDLDSPKAFF
>TRBJ1-1|-|TRBV3-1|many
TGTGCCAGCAGCCTTCAGGGGCAGGGACACACTGAAGCTTTCTTT
CASSLQGQGHTEAFF